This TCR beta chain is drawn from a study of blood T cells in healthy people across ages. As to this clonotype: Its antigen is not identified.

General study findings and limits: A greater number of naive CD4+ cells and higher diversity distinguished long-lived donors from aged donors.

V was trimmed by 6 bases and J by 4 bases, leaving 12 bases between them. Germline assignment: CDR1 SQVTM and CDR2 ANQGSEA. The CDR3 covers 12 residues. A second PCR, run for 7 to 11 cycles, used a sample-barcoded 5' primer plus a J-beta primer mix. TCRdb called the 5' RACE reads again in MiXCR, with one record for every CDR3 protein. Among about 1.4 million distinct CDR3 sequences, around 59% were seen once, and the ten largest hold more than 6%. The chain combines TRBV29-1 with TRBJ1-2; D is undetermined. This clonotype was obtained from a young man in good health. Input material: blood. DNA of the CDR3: TGCAGCGTCGCCTCAGGAATCTATGGCTACACCTTC. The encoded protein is CSVASGIYGYTF.